The TCR beta chain described here comes from a study of T-cell memory formation after mild COVID-19. The CDR3 runs to 12 residues. Regarding this clonotype: Its antigen is still unknown.

Points from the study as a whole: Some clones that responded were present in memory (sampled pre-infection), which suggests cross-reactive memory joined. CD8+ contracting clones occupied EMRA, while CD4+ ones occupied mainly CM and EM.

MiXCR, applied by TCRdb to the 5' RACE reads, yields one record per CDR3 protein. The sample lists 35,000 to 55,000 distinct CDR3 sequences; more than 9% were seen once. V and J are TRBV21-1 and TRBJ2-5. TRBV21-1 corresponds to a pseudogene. The sequence derives from an adult woman who had mild COVID-19 (a few samples of this study predate the infection). Cell type and time point are not known. The sample consisted of PBMCs or a T cell subset sorted from them (not recorded which). The CDR3 bases are TGTGCCAGCAGCCCCGTTTCAGAGACCCAGTACTTC. It encodes CASSPVSETQYF.